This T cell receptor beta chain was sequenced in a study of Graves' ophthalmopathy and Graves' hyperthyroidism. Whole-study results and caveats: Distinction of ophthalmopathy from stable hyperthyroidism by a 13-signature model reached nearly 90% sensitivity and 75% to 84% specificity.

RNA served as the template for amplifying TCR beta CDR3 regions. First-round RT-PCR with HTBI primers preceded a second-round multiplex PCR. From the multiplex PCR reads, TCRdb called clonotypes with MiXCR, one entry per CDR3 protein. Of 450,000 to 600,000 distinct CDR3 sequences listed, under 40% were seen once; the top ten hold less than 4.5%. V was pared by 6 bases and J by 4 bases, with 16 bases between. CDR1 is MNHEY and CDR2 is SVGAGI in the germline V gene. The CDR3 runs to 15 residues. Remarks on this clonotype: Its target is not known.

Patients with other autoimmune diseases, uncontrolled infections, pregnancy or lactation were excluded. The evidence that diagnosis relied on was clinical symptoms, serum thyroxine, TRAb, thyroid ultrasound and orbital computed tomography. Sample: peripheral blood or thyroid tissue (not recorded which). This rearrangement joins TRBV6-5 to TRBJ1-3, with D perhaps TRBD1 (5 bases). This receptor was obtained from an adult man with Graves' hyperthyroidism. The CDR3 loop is CASRGLGEWGNTIYF. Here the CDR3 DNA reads TGTGCCAGCAGGGGGTTGGGGGAGTGGGGAAACACCATATATTTT.